The 25 T cell receptor beta chains below all came from one sample that was sequenced in a study of OX40 agonist ivuxolimab in advanced cancers. TCRdb's table, derived via immunoSEQ multiplex PCR, lists solely in-frame clones and lacks some. The table has some 67,000 clones, 85% seen once. The sample in question was CD4+ or CD8+ T cells sorted from blood, obtained in a trial of the OX40 agonist ivuxolimab. The receptors stem from an adult with an advanced solid tumor such as melanoma, head and neck, liver or kidney cancer.

This clone was detected once. The chain combines TRBV4-1 with TRBJ2-4; the D gene is possibly TRBD2 (7 bases). Germline V gives CDR1 MGHRA, CDR2 YSYEKL. CDR3 length: 17 amino acids. V lost 1 base, J lost 1 base, and 14 bases lay in between. The CDR3 is CASSQGRGANAKNIQYF. In DNA, the CDR3 is TGCGCCAGCAGCCAAGGACGGGGGGCAAACGCCAAAAACATTCAGTACTTC.

The chain couples TRBV7-2 to TRBJ1-5, with a weak D call TRBD1 (5 bases). The CDR3 contains 12 residues. Germline V gene lookup returns CDR1 SGHTA and CDR2 FQGNSA. Trimming took 1 base from V and 9 from J, leaving 7 bases between them. The CDR3 reads CASSLEGRPQHF. CDR3 nucleotides: TGTGCCAGCAGCTTAGAGGGGCGGCCCCAGCATTTT. The full variable domain, rest sourced from reference TRBV7-2 and TRBJ1-5, is GAGVSQSPSNKVTEKGKDVELRCDPISGHTALYWYRQSLGQGLEFLIYFQGNSAPDKSGLPSDRFSAERTGGSVSTLTIQRTQQEDSAVYLCASSLEGRPQHFGDGTRLSIL.

This clone came up a few times. The chain recombines TRBV6-5 with TRBJ1-1, with D possibly being TRBD1 (6 bases). V was trimmed by 7 bases and J by 0 bases, leaving 12 bases between them. The germline V gene has CDR1 MNHEY and CDR2 SVGAGI. The CDR3 spans 14 residues. CDR3 sequence (DNA): TGTGCCAGCACTCGAGGGGGGGTGAACACTGAAGCTTTCTTT. Its protein is CASTRGGVNTEAFF.

The V call is TRBV4-2, the J call TRBJ2-1; 8 bases map to TRBD2. V lost 4 bases to trimming and J lost 6 bases; unmatched junction nucleotides: 8. Germline V gene data show CDR1 as LGHNA and CDR2 as YNFKEQ. CDR3 length equals 15 residues. In DNA, the CDR3 is TGTGCCAGCAGCCCCTTGGCGGGAGGTCCCAATGAGCAGTTCTTC. Translation: CASSPLAGGPNEQFF.

The chain joins TRBV6-1 to TRBJ1-1, with D possibly being TRBD1 (5 bases). Germline values: CDR1 MNHNS, CDR2 SASEGT. CDR3 length: 14 amino acids. V lost 6 bases, J lost 1 base, and 12 bases lay in between. In nucleotides, the CDR3 is TGTGCCAGCAGGGAGGGGCAGAAGAACACTGAAGCTTTCTTT. Amino acids: CASREGQKNTEAFF.

The chain couples TRBV9 to TRBJ1-1; 11 nucleotides line up with TRBD1. V shed 0 bases, J shed 4 bases, and the junction held 5 bases outside the gene matches. Germline CDR1 SGDLS, CDR2 YYNGEE. The CDR3 sequence is 16 residues long. This chain's CDR3 is CASSVDPGQGVTEAFF. CDR3 bases: TGTGCCAGCAGCGTAGACCCGGGACAGGGGGTCACTGAAGCTTTCTTT.

This chain uses TRBV5-1 with TRBJ1-5; tentatively, D is TRBD1 (5 bases). Germline V gene sequence: CDR1 SGHRS, CDR2 YFSETQ. V was clipped by 0 bases and J by 7 bases, with 8 bases between them. This CDR3 is 13 amino acids long. The CDR3 is CASSLEGVQPQHF. Written as DNA, the CDR3 is TGCGCCAGCAGCTTGGAAGGGGTCCAGCCCCAGCATTTT.

The V and J genes are TRBV6-6 and TRBJ1-2; maybe TRBD1 (5 bases). With 6 bases removed from V and 7 bases from J, the gap between germline ends came to 18 bases. Germline CDR1 reads MNHNY; CDR2 reads SVGAGI (reference sequence). The CDR3 length is 14 residues. Here the CDR3 reads CASSTRTRGSGYTF. CDR3 sequence (DNA): TGTGCCAGCAGCACCCGGACAAGAGGGTCTGGCTACACCTTC.

In nucleotides, the CDR3 is TGTGCCAGCAGTTCGGACGGAGAAGAGACCCAGTACTTC. This translates into CASSSDGEETQYF. V usage is TRBV7-9 and J usage is TRBJ2-5, with D uncertain. CDR1 and CDR2 from the germline V gene are SEHNR and FQNEAQ (reference sequence). V shed 6 bases and J shed 3 bases, with 11 bases lying between them. The CDR3 sequence is 13 residues long.

The chain joins TRBV19 to TRBJ2-3; 8 nucleotides agree with TRBD2. The length of the CDR3 is 15 residues. The ends lost 5 bases at V and 1 base at J; junction bases unmatched: 5. CDR1 and CDR2 from the germline V gene are LNHDA and SQIVND (reference sequence). The CDR3 loop is CASSSQAGGTDTQYF. The CDR3 DNA reads as TGTGCCAGTAGTTCACAAGCGGGGGGCACAGATACGCAGTATTTT.

V and J are TRBV5-5 and TRBJ2-5, with D perhaps TRBD1 (6 bases). Germline CDR1 and CDR2: SGHKS and YYEKEE (reference sequence). The CDR3 loop spans 14 amino acids. The V end lost 0 bases, the J end lost 3 bases, and 9 bases lay between the germline ends. The CDR3 nucleotides read TGTGCCAGCAGCTTGGGGGCAGGGGAAGAGACCCAGTACTTC. It encodes CASSLGAGEETQYF.

The J gene is TRBJ2-3, the V gene TRBV5-4; 7 bases match TRBD2. Germline CDR1 and CDR2: SGHNT and YYREEE (reference sequence). This CDR3 region has 15 residues. V lost 4 bases, J lost 0 bases, and 5 bases stayed unmatched. The CDR3 DNA reads TGTGCCAGCAGCCCGCGAGCGGGGAGCACAGATACGCAGTATTTT. Its protein is CASSPRAGSTDTQYF.

With respect to this clone: An end of the junction does not agree with germline; a read error may underlie this. The V and J genes are TRBV7-7 and TRBJ2-7; D gene ambiguous. Germline values: CDR1 SSHAT, CDR2 FNYEAQ (reference sequence). This CDR3 spans 15 amino acids. Written as DNA, the CDR3 is TGTGCTAGCAGCTTAGAGCCGTTCTGGGCCTACGAGCAGTACTTC. This gives the protein CASSLEPFWAYEQYF.

This sequence joins TRBV14 and TRBJ1-2; no definite D call. This CDR3 is 12 amino acids long. Trimming cost V 4 bases and J 8 bases, with 11 bases left between them. Per the germline V gene, CDR1 is SGHDN and CDR2 is FVKESK. The CDR3, as DNA: TGTGCCAGCAGCCGGGGAACGGGGGGCTACACCTTC. Its protein is CASSRGTGGYTF. Combining the CDR3 with reference TRBV14 and TRBJ1-2 gives the whole variable domain EAGVTQFPSHSVIEKGQTVTLRCDPISGHDNLYWYRRVMGKEIKFLLHFVKESKQDESGMPNNRFLAERTGGTYSTLKVQPAELEDSGVYFCASSRGTGGYTFGSGTRLTVV.

The gene calls are TRBV4-1 and TRBJ2-3, with TRBD2 matching 12 bases. Trimming cost V 1 base and J 0 bases; bases outside gene matches: 5. In germline, CDR1 is MGHRA, CDR2 YSYEKL. The CDR3 length is 18 residues. The CDR3 coding sequence is TGCGCCAGCAGCCAAGCGACTAGCGGGGGCCCTAGCACAGATACGCAGTATTTT. Its protein product is CASSQATSGGPSTDTQYF.

The chain links TRBV2 to TRBJ2-1, with 7 bases aligning to TRBD2. The CDR3 runs to 15 residues. CDR1 and CDR2 from the germline V gene are SNHLY and FYNNEI. Unmatched junction bases numbered 8, after V lost 3 bases and J lost 6 bases. The CDR3 nucleotides are TGTGCCAGCAGTGAGCAACTAGCGAGCACCAATGAGCAGTTCTTC. It specifies CASSEQLASTNEQFF.

As concerns this clone: Within the sample, other DNA sequences also encode this same CDR3. The chain couples TRBV4-1 to TRBJ1-6, with a tentative D call TRBD1 (5 bases). This CDR3 contains 16 residues. In germline, CDR1 is MGHRA, CDR2 YSYEKL. With 0 bases removed from V and 9 bases from J, the gap between germline ends came to 15 bases. The CDR3 loop is CASSQEYPGERSPLHF. The CDR3 nucleotides read TGCGCCAGCAGCCAAGAATACCCGGGGGAACGTTCACCCCTCCACTTT.

The rearrangement links TRBV6-5 to TRBJ2-1; 15 positions agree with TRBD2. This CDR3 is 15 amino acids long. V shed 6 bases and J 9 bases; nucleotides not matched to a gene: 6. CDR1 MNHEY and CDR2 SVGAGI come from the germline V gene. This CDR3 reads CASRRTSGRASEQFF. In nucleotides, the CDR3 is TGTGCCAGCAGGCGGACTAGCGGGAGGGCCAGTGAGCAGTTCTTC.

The chain employs TRBV5-1 and TRBJ1-1; D is possibly TRBD1 (6 bases). The germline gives CDR1 SGHRS, CDR2 YFSETQ. Trimming took off 2 bases at V and 0 bases at J, with 11 bases between the two ends. The CDR3 runs 15 residues. The CDR3 sequence is CASSFDRIMNTEAFF. The CDR3 coding sequence is TGCGCCAGCAGCTTCGACAGGATCATGAACACTGAAGCTTTCTTT.

The V and J genes are TRBV7-9 and TRBJ1-2; D is perhaps TRBD1 (5 bases). The germline V gene encodes CDR1 SEHNR and CDR2 FQNEAQ (reference sequence). Between the trimmed V and J ends, which lost 4 bases and 1 base, there was a span of 10 bases. This CDR3 comprises 14 residues. The CDR3 is CASSSGPDNYGYTF. As DNA, the CDR3 is TGTGCCAGCAGCTCGGGACCGGATAACTATGGCTACACCTTC.

The genes are TRBV19 and TRBJ2-2; D unresolved. V lost 7 bases to trimming and J lost 1 base, with 7 bases between them. CDR3 length: 13 amino acids. CDR1 and CDR2 (germline): LNHDA, SQIVND (reference sequence). The chain's CDR3 is CASTDGNTGELFF. CDR3 in DNA: TGTGCCAGTACAGACGGGAACACCGGGGAGCTGTTTTTT.

The chain recombines TRBV30 with TRBJ2-5, with 11 bases lining up with TRBD2. This CDR3 region has 17 residues. Trimming cost V 1 base and J 2 bases; bases outside gene matches: 9. Germline CDR1 reads GTSNPN; CDR2 reads SVGIG (reference sequence). This CDR3 reads CAWSGGSGGGLQETQYF. CDR3 DNA: TGTGCCTGGAGTGGAGGTAGCGGGGGGGGGCTGCAAGAGACCCAGTACTTC.

The V and J genes are TRBV28 and TRBJ2-7; no clear D gene. The CDR3 contains 13 residues. Germline-derived CDR1 and CDR2 are MDHEN and SYDVKM. V was clipped by 8 bases and J by 1 base, with 12 bases between them. The CDR3 DNA is TGTGCCAGCCAGCCAGGCGGTTCCTACGAGCAGTACTTC. Encoded protein: CASQPGGSYEQYF.

The chain uses TRBV6-5 and TRBJ2-7; 9 nucleotides line up with TRBD1. Germline V gene sequence: CDR1 MNHEY, CDR2 SVGAGI. CDR3 length: 15 amino acids. J was trimmed by 6 bases and V by 5 bases; bases with no gene match: 11. The CDR3 loop reads CASSTPNRGHSEQYF. Here the CDR3 DNA reads TGTGCCAGCAGTACACCCAACAGGGGGCACTCCGAGCAGTACTTC.

J is TRBJ2-2 and V is TRBV5-1, with 9 bases that match TRBD1. Germline values: CDR1 SGHRS, CDR2 YFSETQ. The trim removed 4 bases at V and 2 bases at J, leaving 6 bases unmatched. The CDR3 length is 16 residues. This CDR3 reads CASSPDRGRNTGELFF. DNA for the CDR3: TGCGCCAGCAGCCCGGACAGGGGCCGTAACACCGGGGAGCTGTTTTTT.